This record looks at one T cell receptor (beta chain) sequence and its context. The antigen remains undetermined. Sequencing was performed with immunoSEQ multiplex PCR; in TCRdb, only in-frame clones are kept and a portion is missing. The table shows about 49,000 clones, with 60% to 80% occurring only once. The sample originates from a study of radiotherapy plus CTLA-4 blockade in lung cancer. For the study at large: Objective responses were recorded in roughly 17% of patients, with disease control recorded in 25% to 35%. General study findings and limits: Reports state that early shifts in blood T cell clones, with interferon-beta, best predicted response. Expansion in blood of tumor-derived TCR clones was seen after radiotherapy plus ipilimumab.

This clonotype originated in a human donor with non-small cell lung cancer who had stable disease on radiotherapy plus ipilimumab. The input for sequencing was peripheral blood, taken from a patient treated with radiotherapy plus ipilimumab.

This chain's CDR3 is CASRRLGQAEAFF. The CDR3 bases are TGTGCCAGCAGACGACTTGGACAGGCTGAAGCTTTCTTT. V usage is TRBV27 and J usage is TRBJ1-1, with 7 bases identical to TRBD1. Germline V lookup: CDR1 MNHEY, CDR2 SMNVEV (reference sequence). CDR3 length: 13 amino acids. The trim removed 6 bases at V and 6 bases at J, leaving 7 bases unmatched.